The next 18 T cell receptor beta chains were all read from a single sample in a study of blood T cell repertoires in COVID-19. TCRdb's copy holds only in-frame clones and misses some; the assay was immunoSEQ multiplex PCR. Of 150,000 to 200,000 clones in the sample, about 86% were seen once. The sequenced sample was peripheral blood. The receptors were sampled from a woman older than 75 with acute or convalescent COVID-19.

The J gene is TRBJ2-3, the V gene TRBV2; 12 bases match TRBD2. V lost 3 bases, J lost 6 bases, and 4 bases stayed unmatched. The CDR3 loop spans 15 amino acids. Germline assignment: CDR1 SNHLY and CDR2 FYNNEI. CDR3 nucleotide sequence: TGTGCCAGCAGTGACCAGACTAGCGGGAGTGATACGCAGTATTTT. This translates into CASSDQTSGSDTQYF. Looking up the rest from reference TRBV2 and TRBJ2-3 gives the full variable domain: EPEVTQTPSHQVTQMGQEVILRCVPISNHLYFYWYRQILGQKVEFLVSFYNNEISEKSEIFDDQFSVERPDGSNFTLKIRSTKLEDSAMYFCASSDQTSGSDTQYFGPGTRLTVL.

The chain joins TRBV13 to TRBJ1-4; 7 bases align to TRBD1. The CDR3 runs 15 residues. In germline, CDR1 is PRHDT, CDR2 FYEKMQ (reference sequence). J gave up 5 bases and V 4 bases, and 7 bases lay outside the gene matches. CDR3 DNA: TGTGCCAGCAGCTCTCGACAGGGATTCAATGAAAAACTGTTTTTT. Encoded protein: CASSSRQGFNEKLFF. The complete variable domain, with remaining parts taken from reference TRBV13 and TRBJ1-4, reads AAGVIQSPRHLIKEKRETATLKCYPIPRHDTVYWYQQGPGQDPQFLISFYEKMQSDKGSIPDRFSAQQFSDYHSELNMSSLELGDSALYFCASSSRQGFNEKLFFGSGTQLSVL.

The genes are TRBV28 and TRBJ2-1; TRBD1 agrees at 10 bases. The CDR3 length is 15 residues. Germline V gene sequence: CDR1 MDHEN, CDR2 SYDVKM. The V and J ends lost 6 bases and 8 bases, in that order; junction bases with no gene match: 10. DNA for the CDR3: TGTGCCAGCAGGCCCGGGACAGGGGTTGGGTATGAGCAGTTCTTC. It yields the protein CASRPGTGVGYEQFF. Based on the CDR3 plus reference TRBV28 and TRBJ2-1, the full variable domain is DVKVTQSSRYLVKRTGEKVFLECVQDMDHENMFWYRQDPGLGLRLIYFSYDVKMKEKGDIPEGYSVSREKKERFSLILESASTNQTSMYLCASRPGTGVGYEQFFGPGTRLTVL.

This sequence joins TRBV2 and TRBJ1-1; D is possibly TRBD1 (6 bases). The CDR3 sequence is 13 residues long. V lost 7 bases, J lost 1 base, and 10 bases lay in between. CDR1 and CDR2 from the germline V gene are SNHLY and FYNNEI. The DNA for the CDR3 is TGTGCCAGCACTACACAGGGGAACACTGAAGCTTTCTTT. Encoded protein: CASTTQGNTEAFF.

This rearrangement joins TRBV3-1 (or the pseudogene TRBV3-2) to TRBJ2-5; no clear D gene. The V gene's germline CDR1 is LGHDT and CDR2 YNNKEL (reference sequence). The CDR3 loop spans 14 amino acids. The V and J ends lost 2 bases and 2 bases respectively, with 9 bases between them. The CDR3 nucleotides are TGTGCCAGCAGCCAAAGTAGTAATCAAGAGACCCAGTACTTC. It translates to CASSQSSNQETQYF.

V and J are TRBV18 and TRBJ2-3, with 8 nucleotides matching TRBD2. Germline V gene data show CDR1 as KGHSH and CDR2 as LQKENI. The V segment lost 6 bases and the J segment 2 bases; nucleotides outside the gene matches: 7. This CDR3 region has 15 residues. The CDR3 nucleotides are TGTGCCAGCTCTCTCGGGGGGGCGCTCACAGATACGCAGTATTTT. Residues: CASSLGGALTDTQYF.

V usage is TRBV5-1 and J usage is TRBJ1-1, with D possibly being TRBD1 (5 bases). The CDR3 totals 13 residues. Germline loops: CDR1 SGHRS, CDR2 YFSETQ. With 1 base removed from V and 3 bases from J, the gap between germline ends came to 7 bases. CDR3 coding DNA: TGCGCCAGCAGCTTGTCGGGGGACACTGAAGCTTTCTTT. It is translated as CASSLSGDTEAFF.

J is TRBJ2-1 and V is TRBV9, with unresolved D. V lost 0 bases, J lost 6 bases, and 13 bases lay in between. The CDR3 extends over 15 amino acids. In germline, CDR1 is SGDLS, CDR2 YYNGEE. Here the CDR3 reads CASSVEGVAGNEQFF. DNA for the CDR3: TGTGCCAGCAGCGTAGAAGGTGTAGCTGGCAATGAGCAGTTCTTC. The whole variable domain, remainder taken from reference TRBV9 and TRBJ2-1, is DSGVTQTPKHLITATGQRVTLRCSPRSGDLSVYWYQQSLDQGLQFLIQYYNGEERAKGNILERFSAQQFPDLHSELNLSSLELGDSALYFCASSVEGVAGNEQFFGPGTRLTVL.

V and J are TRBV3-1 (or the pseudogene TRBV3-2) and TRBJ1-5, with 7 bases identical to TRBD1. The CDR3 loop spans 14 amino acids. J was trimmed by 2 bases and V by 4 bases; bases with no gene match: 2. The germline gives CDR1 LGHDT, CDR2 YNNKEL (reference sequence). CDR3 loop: CASSPGTGNQPQHF. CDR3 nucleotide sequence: TGTGCCAGCAGCCCCGGGACAGGCAATCAGCCCCAGCATTTT.

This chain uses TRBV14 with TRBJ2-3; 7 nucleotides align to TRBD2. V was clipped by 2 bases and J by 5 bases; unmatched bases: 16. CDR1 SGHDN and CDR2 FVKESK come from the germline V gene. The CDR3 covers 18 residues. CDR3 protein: CASSQWEGLASLGDTQYF. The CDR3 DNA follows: TGTGCCAGCAGCCAATGGGAGGGTCTAGCGTCCTTAGGAGATACGCAGTATTTT.

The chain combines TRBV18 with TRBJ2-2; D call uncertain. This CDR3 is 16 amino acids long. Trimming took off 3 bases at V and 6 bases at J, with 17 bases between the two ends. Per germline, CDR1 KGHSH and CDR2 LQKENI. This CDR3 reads CASSPQFSLSAGELFF. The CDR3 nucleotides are TGTGCCAGCTCACCCCAGTTCTCCCTCTCCGCCGGGGAGCTGTTTTTT.

In DNA form, the CDR3 reads TGTGCCAGCAGCGTAGAATCCGTGAACACTGAAGCTTTCTTT. Protein sequence: CASSVESVNTEAFF. The chain recombines TRBV9 with TRBJ1-1; no firm D call. This CDR3 is built from 14 residues. V lost 0 bases, J lost 0 bases, and 6 bases lay in between. Germline CDR1 reads SGDLS; CDR2 reads YYNGEE.

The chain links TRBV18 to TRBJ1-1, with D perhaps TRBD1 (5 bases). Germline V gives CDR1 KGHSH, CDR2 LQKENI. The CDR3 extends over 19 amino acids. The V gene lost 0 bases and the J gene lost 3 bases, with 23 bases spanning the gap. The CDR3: CASSPPLRESPKGYTEAFF. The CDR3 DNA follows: TGTGCCAGCTCACCACCGCTCAGGGAAAGTCCGAAGGGGTACACTGAAGCTTTCTTT.

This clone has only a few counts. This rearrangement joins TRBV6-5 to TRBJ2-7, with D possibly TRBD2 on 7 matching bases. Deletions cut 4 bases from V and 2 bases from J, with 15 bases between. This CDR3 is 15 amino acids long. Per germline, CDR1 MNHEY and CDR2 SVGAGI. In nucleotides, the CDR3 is TGTGCCAGCAGTTTGGGGAGGGGGTCGACCTACGAGCAGTACTTC. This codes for CASSLGRGSTYEQYF.

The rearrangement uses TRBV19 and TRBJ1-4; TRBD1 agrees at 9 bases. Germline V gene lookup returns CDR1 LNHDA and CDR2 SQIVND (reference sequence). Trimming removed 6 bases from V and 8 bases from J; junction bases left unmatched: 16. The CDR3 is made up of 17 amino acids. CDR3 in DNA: TGTGCCAGTAGCATACAGGGGGCGGCCATAAGAGGAGAAAAACTGTTTTTT. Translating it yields CASSIQGAAIRGEKLFF. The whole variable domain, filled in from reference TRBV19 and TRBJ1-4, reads DGGITQSPKYLFRKEGQNVTLSCEQNLNHDAMYWYRQDPGQGLRLIYYSQIVNDFQKGDIAEGYSVSREKKESFPLTVTSAQKNPTAFYLCASSIQGAAIRGEKLFFGSGTQLSVL.

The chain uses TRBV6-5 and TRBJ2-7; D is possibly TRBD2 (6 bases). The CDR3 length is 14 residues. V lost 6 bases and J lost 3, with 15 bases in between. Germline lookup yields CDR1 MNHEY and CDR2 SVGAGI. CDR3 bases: TGTGCCAGCAGGTCCGGCGGAGGGGTCTACGAGCAGTACTTC. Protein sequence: CASRSGGGVYEQYF.

The CDR3 coding sequence is TGTGCCACCAGTGACCCCACAGGGTGGAACACCGGGGAGCTGTTTTTT. It is translated as CATSDPTGWNTGELFF. The chain combines TRBV24-1 with TRBJ2-2; D possibly corresponds to TRBD1 (6 bases). The V end was cut by 4 bases, the J end by 1 base, with 12 bases between. The germline CDR1 and CDR2 sequences are KGHDR and SFDVKD. The CDR3 spans 16 residues.

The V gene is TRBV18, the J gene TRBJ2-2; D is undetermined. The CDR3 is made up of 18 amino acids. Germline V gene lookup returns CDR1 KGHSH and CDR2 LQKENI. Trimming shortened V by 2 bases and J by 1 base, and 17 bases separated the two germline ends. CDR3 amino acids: CASSPFMGALKNTGELFF. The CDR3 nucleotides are TGTGCCAGCTCACCATTTATGGGCGCCCTAAAGAACACCGGGGAGCTGTTTTTT.